The 16 T cell receptor beta chains below come from one sample, sequenced in a study of blood T cell repertoires in COVID-19. The data were produced by immunoSEQ multiplex PCR, yet TCRdb's version contains in-frame clones alone and is incomplete. Of roughly 130,000 clones in the sample, about 92% are singletons; the top ten hold 3.5% to 5%. Sequencing was done on a sample of peripheral blood. These receptors were obtained from a man aged 55-75 years with COVID-19, enrolled during active disease.

The V and J genes are TRBV7-8 and TRBJ2-7, with a tentative D call TRBD1 (6 bases). CDR1 SGHVS and CDR2 FQNEAQ come from the germline V gene. V shed 6 bases and J shed 0 bases, with 18 bases lying between them. The CDR3 spans 16 residues. This CDR3 is CASSHVRLGASYEQYF. The CDR3 DNA sequence: TGTGCCAGCAGTCACGTGCGTTTGGGGGCCTCCTACGAGCAGTACTTC.

This chain links TRBV29-1 with TRBJ2-5; D may be TRBD2 (8 bases). Trimming took 6 bases from V and 6 from J, leaving 20 bases between them. The CDR3 has 14 residues. Germline V gene sequence: CDR1 SQVTM, CDR2 ANQGSEA. The CDR3 loop is CSVRQGAGGKTQYF. In DNA form, the CDR3 reads TGCAGCGTCCGACAGGGCGCGGGAGGAAAGACCCAGTACTTC.

V gene TRBV19 combines with J gene TRBJ1-5; 7 bases match TRBD1. Germline CDR1 reads LNHDA; CDR2 reads SQIVND (reference sequence). Trimming removed 5 bases from V and 5 bases from J; junction bases left unmatched: 6. This CDR3 comprises 14 residues. CDR3 amino acids: CASSADRVDQPQHF. The CDR3, as DNA: TGTGCCAGTAGTGCTGACAGGGTCGATCAGCCCCAGCATTTT. The variable domain in full, completed from reference TRBV19 and TRBJ1-5, reads DGGITQSPKYLFRKEGQNVTLSCEQNLNHDAMYWYRQDPGQGLRLIYYSQIVNDFQKGDIAEGYSVSREKKESFPLTVTSAQKNPTAFYLCASSADRVDQPQHFGDGTRLSIL.

This sequence joins TRBV19 and TRBJ2-5, with 12 bases fitting TRBD2. V lost 5 bases, J lost 4 bases, and 2 bases stayed unmatched. CDR3 length: 14 amino acids. CDR1 is LNHDA, CDR2 SQIVND, per germline (reference sequence). CDR3 sequence (DNA): TGTGCCAGTAGTCCGGGACTAGCGGGAGAGACCCAGTACTTC. This sequence encodes CASSPGLAGETQYF.

The rearrangement joins TRBV12-3 or TRBV12-4 to TRBJ1-5; 8 positions agree with TRBD1. V lost 8 bases to trimming and J lost 5 bases; unmatched junction nucleotides: 5. This CDR3 contains 13 residues. The CDR3 nucleotides are TGTGCCAGCCAGGGGGCGAGGTATCAGCCCCAGCATTTT. This gives the protein CASQGARYQPQHF.

This chain joins TRBV19 and TRBJ2-3; the match to TRBD2 covers 11 bases. After removal of 1 base from V and 6 bases from J, the junction contained 3 bases not matched to a gene. This CDR3 has 15 residues. Germline assignment: CDR1 LNHDA and CDR2 SQIVND (reference sequence). In nucleotides, the CDR3 is TGTGCCAGTAGTATAGGCCTAGCGGGAGGCGATACGCAGTATTTT. Protein product: CASSIGLAGGDTQYF.

The chain has TRBV4-1 and TRBJ1-5; no firm D call. Trimming removed 0 bases from V and 8 bases from J, with 14 bases in between. The germline V gene has CDR1 MGHRA and CDR2 YSYEKL. The CDR3 length is 15 residues. The chain's CDR3 is CASSQDPRWSEPQHF. The CDR3 coding sequence is TGCGCCAGCAGCCAAGATCCTCGGTGGTCCGAGCCCCAGCATTTT.

V is TRBV12-3 or TRBV12-4 and J is TRBJ1-4; no firm D call. This CDR3 is 11 amino acids long. V was clipped by 4 bases and J by 10 bases, with 7 bases between them. The chain's CDR3 is CASSSFGKLFF. The CDR3 coding sequence is TGTGCCAGCAGTTCTTTCGGAAAACTGTTTTTT.

This chain uses TRBV7-9 with TRBJ2-3; the D is unclear. The length of the CDR3 is 13 residues. V lost 5 bases and J 0 bases, leaving 6 bases between the germline ends. Germline V gives CDR1 SEHNR, CDR2 FQNEAQ (reference sequence). In DNA, the CDR3 is TGTGCCAGCAGCACGGGTAGCACAGATACGCAGTATTTT. This sequence encodes CASSTGSTDTQYF.

The chain carries TRBV5-1 and TRBJ2-4; 7 bases agree with TRBD1. Germline-derived CDR1 and CDR2 are SGHRS and YFSETQ. The length of the CDR3 is 15 residues. V shed 4 bases and J 0 bases; nucleotides not matched to a gene: 4. The CDR3 DNA reads as TGCGCCAGCAGCCCGGGACAGATAGCCAAAAACATTCAGTACTTC. It encodes CASSPGQIAKNIQYF.

This chain uses TRBV7-3 with TRBJ2-2, with 14 bases identical to TRBD2. This CDR3 comprises 16 residues. Germline CDR1 reads SGHTA; CDR2 reads FQGTGA. V lost 6 bases and J lost 7; bases outside the gene matches: 7. CDR3 region: CASSQTSGRESGELFF. DNA for the CDR3: TGTGCCAGCAGTCAGACTAGCGGGAGGGAAAGCGGGGAGCTGTTTTTT.

The chain employs TRBV28 and TRBJ1-3; unclear D gene. Deletions cut 4 bases from V and 0 bases from J, with 10 bases between. CDR3 length equals 15 residues. CDR1 is MDHEN and CDR2 is SYDVKM in the germline V gene. Here the CDR3 reads CASSSPTGSGNTIYF. In DNA form, the CDR3 reads TGTGCCAGCAGTTCCCCCACGGGCTCTGGAAACACCATATATTTT. Supplemented by reference TRBV28 and TRBJ1-3, the full variable domain reads DVKVTQSSRYLVKRTGEKVFLECVQDMDHENMFWYRQDPGLGLRLIYFSYDVKMKEKGDIPEGYSVSREKKERFSLILESASTNQTSMYLCASSSPTGSGNTIYFGEGSWLTVV.

V and J are TRBV19 and TRBJ2-5; 8 bases agree with TRBD1. The CDR3 totals 14 residues. The V segment lost 6 bases and the J segment 2 bases; nucleotides outside the gene matches: 5. Germline CDR1 LNHDA, CDR2 SQIVND (reference sequence). The CDR3 is CASSQQGVQETQYF. The CDR3 DNA is TGTGCCAGTAGCCAACAGGGGGTGCAAGAGACCCAGTACTTC.

The CDR3 loop is CASSQEEQGTGNTIYF. CDR3 bases: TGTGCCAGCAGCCAAGAAGAACAGGGAACTGGAAACACCATATATTTT. The rearrangement links TRBV3-1 (or the pseudogene TRBV3-2) to TRBJ1-3, with D perhaps matching TRBD1 (6 bases). The CDR3 runs 16 residues. Trimming took off 0 bases at V and 2 bases at J, with 11 bases between the two ends. The V gene's germline CDR1 is LGHDT and CDR2 YNNKEL (reference sequence).

This chain connects TRBV5-5 to TRBJ2-5; D unclear. The CDR3 spans 12 residues. CDR1 is SGHKS, CDR2 YYEKEE, per germline (reference sequence). The germline V and J ends were trimmed by 4 bases and 4 bases, with 8 bases remaining between them. CDR3 loop: CASSPTGETQYF. The DNA for the CDR3 is TGTGCCAGCAGCCCAACCGGAGAGACCCAGTACTTC. The complete variable domain, with remaining parts taken from reference TRBV5-5 and TRBJ2-5, reads DAGVTQSPTHLIKTRGQQVTLRCSPISGHKSVSWYQQVLGQGPQFIFQYYEKEERGRGNFPDRFSARQFPNYSSELNVNALLLGDSALYLCASSPTGETQYFGPGTRLLVL.

This rearrangement joins TRBV27 to TRBJ1-5, with 8 bases matching TRBD1. Losses at the gene ends were 1 base for V and 9 bases for J; bases not matched to a gene: 8. The CDR3 spans 15 residues. CDR1 is MNHEY, CDR2 SMNVEV, per germline (reference sequence). CDR3 loop: CASSLFPDRAMPQHF. In DNA form, the CDR3 reads TGTGCCAGCAGTTTATTCCCGGACAGGGCCATGCCCCAGCATTTT.